Sequencing of this T cell receptor (beta chain) was carried out in a study of cytomegalovirus exposure and HLA in healthy donors. Study-wide points: Across donors, presence/absence analyses took sequencing depth to be roughly uniform.

13 Jbeta primers and 60 Vbeta primers were used for the PCR. Measured with immunoSEQ multiplex PCR; TCRdb has only the in-frame clones, and not every one. The sample consists of 210,000 or so clones, 75% to 90% of them appearing once. Comment on this clone: Its target is not known.

Germline V CDR1 and CDR2: MNHEY, SVGAGI. V was cut by 6 bases and J by 6 bases, with 14 bases left in between. This CDR3 spans 13 amino acids. The chain combines TRBV6-5 with TRBJ1-2; D perhaps matches TRBD1 (5 bases). This clonotype originated in a woman younger than 35 in good health and CMV-seronegative. The sample was PBMCs. CDR3 residues: CASSLGVRDGYTF. CDR3 DNA: TGTGCCAGCAGCCTAGGGGTTCGGGATGGCTACACCTTC.